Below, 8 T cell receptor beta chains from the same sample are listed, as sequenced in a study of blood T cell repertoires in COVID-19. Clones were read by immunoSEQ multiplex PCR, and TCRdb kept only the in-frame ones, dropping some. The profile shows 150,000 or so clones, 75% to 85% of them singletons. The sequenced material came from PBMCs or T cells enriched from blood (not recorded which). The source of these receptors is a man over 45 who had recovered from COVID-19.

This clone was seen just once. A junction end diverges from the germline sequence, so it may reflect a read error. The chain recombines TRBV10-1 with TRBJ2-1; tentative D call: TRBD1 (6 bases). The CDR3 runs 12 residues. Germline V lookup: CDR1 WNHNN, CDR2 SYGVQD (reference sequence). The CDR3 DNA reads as TGCGCCAGCAGTGTACCAGGGGCTAGTAAGGTCTTC. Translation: CASSVPGASKVF.

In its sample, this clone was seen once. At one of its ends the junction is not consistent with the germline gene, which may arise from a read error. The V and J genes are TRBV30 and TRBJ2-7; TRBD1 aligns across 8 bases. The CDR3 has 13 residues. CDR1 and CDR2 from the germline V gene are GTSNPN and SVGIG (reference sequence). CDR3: CAGSGDRGYEQYF. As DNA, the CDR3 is TGTGCCGGGAGCGGAGACAGGGGTTACGAGCAGTACTTC.

The CDR3 here is CASSAQGQANTGELFF. CDR3 coding DNA: TGTGCCAGCAGTGCCCAGGGACAAGCGAACACCGGGGAGCTGTTTTTT. This chain joins TRBV6-1 and TRBJ2-2; tentatively, D is TRBD1 (6 bases). Germline V gene sequence: CDR1 MNHNS, CDR2 SASEGT. V lost 4 bases to trimming and J lost 0 bases, with 12 bases between them. The CDR3 loop spans 16 amino acids.

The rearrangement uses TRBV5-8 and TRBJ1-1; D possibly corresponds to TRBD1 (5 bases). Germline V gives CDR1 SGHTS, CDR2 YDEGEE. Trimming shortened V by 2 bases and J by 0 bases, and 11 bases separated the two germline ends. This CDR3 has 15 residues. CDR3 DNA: TGTGCCAGCAGCTTCTTCAAGGGGCTGAACACTGAAGCTTTCTTT. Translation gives CASSFFKGLNTEAFF.

CDR3 residues: CASTGQDYGYTF. The CDR3, as DNA: TGTGCCAGCACTGGACAGGACTATGGCTACACCTTC. The chain is built from TRBV25-1 and TRBJ1-2; TRBD1 matches 7 bases. This CDR3 is built from 12 residues. Germline-derived CDR1 and CDR2 are MGHDK and SYGVNS. The V and J ends lost 7 bases and 3 bases, in that order; junction bases with no gene match: 2.

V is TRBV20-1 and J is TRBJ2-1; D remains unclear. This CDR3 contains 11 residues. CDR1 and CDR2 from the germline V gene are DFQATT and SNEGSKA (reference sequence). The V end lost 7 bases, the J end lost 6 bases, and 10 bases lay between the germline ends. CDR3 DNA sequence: TGCAGTGAATCCCCCTTCAATGAGCAGTTCTTC. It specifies CSESPFNEQFF.

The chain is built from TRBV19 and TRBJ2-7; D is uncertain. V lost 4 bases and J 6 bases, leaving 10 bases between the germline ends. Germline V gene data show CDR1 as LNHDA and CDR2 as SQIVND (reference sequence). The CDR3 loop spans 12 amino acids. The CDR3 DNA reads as TGTGCCAGTAGTACCCCTCTAGGCGAGCAGTACTTC. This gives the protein CASSTPLGEQYF. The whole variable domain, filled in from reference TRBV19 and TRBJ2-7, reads DGGITQSPKYLFRKEGQNVTLSCEQNLNHDAMYWYRQDPGQGLRLIYYSQIVNDFQKGDIAEGYSVSREKKESFPLTVTSAQKNPTAFYLCASSTPLGEQYFGPGTRLTVT.

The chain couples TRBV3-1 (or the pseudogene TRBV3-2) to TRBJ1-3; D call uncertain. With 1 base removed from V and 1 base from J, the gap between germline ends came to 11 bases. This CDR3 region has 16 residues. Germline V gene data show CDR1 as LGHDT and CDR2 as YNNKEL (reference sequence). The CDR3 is CASSQGYRLSGNTIYF. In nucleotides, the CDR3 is TGTGCCAGCAGCCAAGGATACCGGTTGTCTGGAAACACCATATATTTT.